This T cell receptor (beta chain) is from a study of breast tumors, draining lymph nodes, adjacent tissues. Trimming took 6 bases from V and 6 from J, leaving 12 bases between them. The germline gives CDR1 MNHEY, CDR2 SMNVEV (reference sequence). The CDR3 has 13 amino acids. TCRdb itself ran the multiplex PCR reads through MiXCR, one entry per CDR3 protein. The data show some 150,000 distinct CDR3 sequences, with around a third seen just once and around 4% held by the top ten. This clonotype was counted ten times or more. Breast cancer patients provided tissue from their axillary draining lymph nodes.

The sample taken for sequencing was axillary lymph node tissue. The chain couples TRBV27 to TRBJ2-1; D is unresolved. This TCR was recovered from a female donor with breast cancer. Some clones in this sample may be carry-over from other donors' samples. The CDR3 loop is CASSNPGANEQFF. CDR3 DNA: TGTGCCAGCAGCAACCCCGGAGCCAATGAGCAGTTCTTC.